This TCR beta chain was found in a study of CD8+CD57+ T cells in acquired aplastic anemia. TCR beta VDJ and CDR3 were profiled, and genomic DNA was the template. TCRdb redid the calling of the reads with MiXCR, one entry per CDR3 protein. The table records about 110,000 distinct CDR3 sequences, around half of them present only once. J was trimmed by 6 bases and V by 6 bases; bases with no gene match: 6. The CDR3 loop spans 12 amino acids. Looked up from germline, CDR1 is SQVTM and CDR2 is ANQGSEA. The material sequenced was sorted CD4+, CD8+, or CD8+CD57+ T cells (not recorded which) from PBMCs. The V call is TRBV29-1, the J call TRBJ1-2, with 8 nucleotides matching TRBD1. The source of this sequence is a human donor in good health, serving as a control. The CDR3 sequence: CSVVDRGDGYTF. Written as DNA, the CDR3 is TGCAGCGTCGTCGACAGGGGAGATGGCTACACCTTC.